This TCR beta chain is drawn from a study of blood T cell repertoires in COVID-19. The overall study: Samples taken during acute and convalescent COVID-19 were collected in the United States, Italy and Spain. PBMCs, B-cell-depleted T cells, or T cells provided the cDNA or gDNA that made up the material.

V lost 1 base and J lost 3; bases outside the gene matches: 5. CDR3 length: 15 amino acids. Per the germline V gene, CDR1 is SGDLS and CDR2 is YYNGEE. How the authors handled the data: From reference gene primer amplification, estimates of nucleated cell counts were derived. Sequencing used immunoSEQ multiplex PCR; TCRdb keeps in-frame clones, though not all of them. V and J calls and clone size are copied from that table; D and trimming were computed from the DNA. The sample has around 200,000 clones, approximately 90% seen once; the top ten hold roughly 3.9%. The sequenced material came from peripheral blood. This TCR was recovered from a man between 18 and 29 years old with active or convalescent COVID-19. The chain links TRBV9 to TRBJ2-7; TRBD1 agrees at 9 bases. The chain's CDR3 is CASSVPDRGSYEQYV. In DNA form, the CDR3 reads TGTGCCAGCAGCGTACCCGACAGGGGGAGCTACGAGCAGTACGTC.